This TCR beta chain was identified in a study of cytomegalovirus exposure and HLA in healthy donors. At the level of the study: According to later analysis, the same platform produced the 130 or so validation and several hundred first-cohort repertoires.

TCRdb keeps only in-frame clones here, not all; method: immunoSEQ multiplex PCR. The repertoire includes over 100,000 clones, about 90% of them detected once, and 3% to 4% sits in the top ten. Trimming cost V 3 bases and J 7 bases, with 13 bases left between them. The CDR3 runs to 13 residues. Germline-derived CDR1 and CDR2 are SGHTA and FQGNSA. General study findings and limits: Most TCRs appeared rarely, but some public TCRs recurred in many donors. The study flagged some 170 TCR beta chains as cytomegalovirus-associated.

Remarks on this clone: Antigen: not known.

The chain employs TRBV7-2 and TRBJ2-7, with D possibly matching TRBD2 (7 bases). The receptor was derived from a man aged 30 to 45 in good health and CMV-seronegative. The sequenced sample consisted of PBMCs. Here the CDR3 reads CASSFMGGAEQYF. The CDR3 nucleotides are TGTGCCAGCAGCTTTATGGGGGGGGCGGAGCAGTACTTC. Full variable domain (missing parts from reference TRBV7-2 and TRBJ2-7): GAGVSQSPSNKVTEKGKDVELRCDPISGHTALYWYRQSLGQGLEFLIYFQGNSAPDKSGLPSDRFSAERTGGSVSTLTIQRTQQEDSAVYLCASSFMGGAEQYFGPGTRLTVT.